This TCR beta chain came from a study of blood T cell repertoires in COVID-19. Turning to the study itself: The samples span acute and convalescent COVID-19 from the United States, Italy and Spain. T cells, B-cell-depleted T cells, or PBMCs supplied cDNA or gDNA.

In the authors' methods: Quantification of nucleated cells was approximated via reference gene primer amplification. The protocol was immunoSEQ multiplex PCR, while the TCRdb copy is restricted to in-frame clones and leaves out a portion. V, J and clone size are those of that table, while D and trimming were read from the DNA. The sample has about 76,000 clones; 86% are singletons. This CDR3 region has 16 residues. The V and J ends lost 4 bases and 0 bases, in that order; junction bases with no gene match: 6. Germline CDR1 SGHNT, CDR2 YENEEA. Sequencing was performed on peripheral blood. The source of this sequence is a human donor in a cohort sampled during active COVID-19. This chain uses TRBV11-3 with TRBJ2-3, with 8 bases matching TRBD1. The CDR3 nucleotides read TGTGCCAGCAGCTCCCGCCAGGGGGCAAGCACAGATACGCAGTATTTT. Amino acid sequence: CASSSRQGASTDTQYF. The variable domain in full, completed from reference TRBV11-3 and TRBJ2-3, reads EAGVVQSPRYKIIEKKQPVAFWCNPISGHNTLYWYLQNLGQGPELLIRYENEEAVDDSQLPKDRFSAERLKGVDSTLKIQPAELGDSAVYLCASSSRQGASTDTQYFGPGTRLTVL.